The 22 T cell receptor beta chains below come from one sample, sequenced in a study of CD8 T cells in Susac syndrome. RNA totalling about 0.5 to 1 ug underwent reverse transcription with random hexamers. TCRdb itself ran the immunoSEQ multiplex PCR reads through MiXCR, one entry per CDR3 protein. This table has more than 200,000 distinct CDR3 sequences, over 90% appearing once. Specimen: CD4+ T cells from PBMCs. These receptors all stem from a human donor with Susac syndrome.

This chain uses TRBV15 with TRBJ2-7; D gene unclear. The germline gives CDR1 LNHNV, CDR2 YYDKDF (reference sequence). This CDR3 has 13 amino acids. Deletions cut 0 bases from V and 3 bases from J, with 6 bases between. The CDR3: CATSRDVGYEQYF. CDR3 bases: TGTGCCACCAGCAGAGATGTGGGCTACGAGCAGTACTTC.

V and J are TRBV18 and TRBJ2-2; 9 bases agree with TRBD2. This CDR3 comprises 16 residues. Germline V CDR1 and CDR2: KGHSH, LQKENI. Trimming at V came to 1 base and at J to 1 base, leaving 1 base not matched to a gene. The CDR3: CASSPRLAVNTGELFF. The CDR3 nucleotides read TGTGCCAGCTCACCACGACTAGCGGTGAACACCGGGGAGCTGTTTTTT.

V and J are TRBV20-1 and TRBJ1-2; 7 nucleotides align to TRBD1. This CDR3 comprises 16 residues. Germline V gives CDR1 DFQATT, CDR2 SNEGSKA (reference sequence). The V gene end was trimmed by 1 base and the J gene end by 4 bases; junction bases not matched to a gene: 12. The CDR3 is CSARGDRRGVLYGYTF. The CDR3 DNA sequence: TGCAGTGCTAGAGGGGACAGACGGGGCGTCCTCTATGGCTACACCTTC.

The chain joins TRBV6-1 to TRBJ2-3, with 9 nucleotides matching TRBD1. The CDR3 runs 16 residues. Germline CDR1 and CDR2: MNHNS and SASEGT. V lost 5 bases to trimming and J lost 5 bases; unmatched junction nucleotides: 11. The CDR3 loop reads CASSRATGGAGDTQYF. As DNA, the CDR3 is TGTGCCAGCAGTAGAGCAACAGGGGGCGCGGGAGATACGCAGTATTTT.

In nucleotides, the CDR3 is TGTGCCAGCAGCGTAGCAGAGGGATCTAATGAAAAACTGTTTTTT. Residues: CASSVAEGSNEKLFF. The chain is built from TRBV9 and TRBJ1-4, with D uncertain. Germline V lookup: CDR1 SGDLS, CDR2 YYNGEE. The ends were cut back, 0 bases at V and 3 bases at J, with 9 bases in the middle. This CDR3 region has 15 residues.

The chain has TRBV5-1 and TRBJ2-2; D uncertain. V lost 0 bases, J lost 0 bases, and 3 bases lay in between. Germline CDR1 reads SGHRS; CDR2 reads YFSETQ. CDR3 size: 14 residues. This chain's CDR3 is CASSLVTNTGELFF. CDR3 DNA: TGCGCCAGCAGCTTGGTAACGAACACCGGGGAGCTGTTTTTT. The entire variable domain, with the rest obtained from reference TRBV5-1 and TRBJ2-2, is as follows: KAGVTQTPRYLIKTRGQQVTLSCSPISGHRSVSWYQQTPGQGLQFLFEYFSETQRNKGNFPGRFSGRQFSNSRSEMNVSTLELGDSALYLCASSLVTNTGELFFGEGSRLTVL.

The chain joins TRBV5-1 to TRBJ2-7, with TRBD1 matching 7 bases. V was pared by 5 bases and J by 7 bases, with 9 bases of the junction left unmatched. CDR3 length: 13 residues. The germline CDR1 and CDR2 sequences are SGHRS and YFSETQ. CDR3: CASRRTGEGEQYF. CDR3 DNA sequence: TGCGCCAGCAGGCGGACAGGCGAAGGGGAGCAGTACTTC.

J is TRBJ2-7 and V is TRBV7-2, with 7 bases lining up with TRBD2. The CDR3 length is 14 residues. Germline-derived CDR1 and CDR2 are SGHTA and FQGNSA. Unmatched junction bases numbered 9, after V lost 10 bases and J lost 0 bases. The chain's CDR3 is CATGAGVNSYEQYF. DNA for the CDR3: TGTGCCACCGGGGCGGGGGTTAACTCCTACGAGCAGTACTTC.

The chain recombines TRBV29-1 with TRBJ2-5; maybe TRBD1 (5 bases). CDR3 length: 14 amino acids. Trimming removed 0 bases from V and 5 bases from J, with 13 bases in between. Germline V gives CDR1 SQVTM, CDR2 ANQGSEA. This chain's CDR3 is CSVEETGTTETQYF. DNA of the CDR3: TGCAGCGTTGAAGAAACAGGTACTACGGAGACCCAGTACTTC.

The CDR3 here is CASSQDRGRERLGYYGYTF. For the CDR3, the DNA is TGTGCCAGCTCACAAGACAGGGGGCGCGAGCGGCTTGGCTACTATGGCTACACCTTC. This chain uses TRBV18 with TRBJ1-2; 10 nucleotides line up with TRBD1. CDR1 KGHSH and CDR2 LQKENI come from the germline V gene. Germline trimming cut 4 bases from V and 3 bases from J; bases unmatched to any gene: 17. This CDR3 has 19 residues.

The V gene is TRBV20-1, the J gene TRBJ2-7, with a possible D match to TRBD1 (5 bases). Trimming took off 3 bases at V and 5 bases at J, with 14 bases between the two ends. Germline CDR1 DFQATT, CDR2 SNEGSKA (reference sequence). This CDR3 spans 13 amino acids. The CDR3 DNA follows: TGCAGTGCTAGCGAGAGGACACTGAACGAGCAGTACTTC. Protein product: CSASERTLNEQYF.

The V call is TRBV4-3, the J call TRBJ1-2, with 10 bases identical to TRBD1. The CDR3 totals 15 residues. The J segment lost 7 bases and the V segment lost 2 bases, leaving 7 bases of the junction unmatched. Germline loops: CDR1 LGHNA, CDR2 YSLEER. The CDR3 DNA reads as TGCGCCAGCAGCCAAAGCGACAGGGGGCAGTTTGGCTACACCTTC. The encoded protein is CASSQSDRGQFGYTF.

V is TRBV9 and J is TRBJ2-2; perhaps TRBD1 as D (6 bases). Trimming pared 3 bases from V and 6 bases from J, leaving 18 bases between. CDR1 is SGDLS, CDR2 YYNGEE, per germline. The CDR3 spans 16 residues. Here the CDR3 reads CASSDSGVTSPGELFF. Written as DNA, the CDR3 is TGTGCCAGCAGCGATTCAGGGGTCACATCCCCCGGGGAGCTGTTTTTT. Using reference TRBV9 and TRBJ2-2 for the parts outside the CDR3, the full variable domain is DSGVTQTPKHLITATGQRVTLRCSPRSGDLSVYWYQQSLDQGLQFLIQYYNGEERAKGNILERFSAQQFPDLHSELNLSSLELGDSALYFCASSDSGVTSPGELFFGEGSRLTVL.

This chain uses TRBV27 with TRBJ2-2; 10 nucleotides align to TRBD1. This CDR3 spans 17 amino acids. Per germline, CDR1 MNHEY and CDR2 SMNVEV (reference sequence). The ends lost 5 bases at V and 0 bases at J; junction bases unmatched: 6. The CDR3 protein is CASSPWTGGPNTGELFF. CDR3 DNA: TGTGCCAGCAGTCCCTGGACAGGGGGGCCGAACACCGGGGAGCTGTTTTTT.

This clonotype was observed once. The chain links TRBV7-3 to TRBJ1-1; TRBD1 matches 7 bases. V trimming: 0 bases; J trimming: 0 bases; junction bases outside the gene matches: 1. Germline lookup yields CDR1 SGHTA and CDR2 FQGTGA. The CDR3 spans 15 residues. For the CDR3, the DNA is TGTGCCAGCAGCTTAACCAGGGGGATGAACACTGAAGCTTTCTTT. It is translated as CASSLTRGMNTEAFF.

CDR3 region: CASSVEPDQPQHF. The DNA for the CDR3 is TGTGCCAGCAGCGTAGAACCGGATCAGCCCCAGCATTTT. The chain joins TRBV9 to TRBJ1-5; no clear D. The CDR3 is 13 residues long. V gave up 0 bases and J gave up 5 bases, with 6 bases separating them. Germline V lookup: CDR1 SGDLS, CDR2 YYNGEE.

The rearrangement joins TRBV30 to TRBJ1-1, with 7 bases matching TRBD1. With 8 bases clipped from V and 0 bases from J, the junction kept 6 bases outside the gene matches. The CDR3 runs to 13 residues. Germline CDR1 GTSNPN, CDR2 SVGIG (reference sequence). CDR3 in DNA: TGTGCCCGAGGGGACAGCCTGAACACTGAAGCTTTCTTT. Translating it yields CARGDSLNTEAFF.

This clonotype was counted between two and nine times. V usage is TRBV7-2 and J usage is TRBJ2-3; D possibly corresponds to TRBD2 (6 bases). With 1 base removed from V and 2 bases from J, the gap between germline ends came to 7 bases. Germline V lookup: CDR1 SGHTA, CDR2 FQGNSA. The CDR3 is made up of 14 amino acids. CDR3 coding DNA: TGTGCCAGCAGCTTAGGGCGGGACACAGATACGCAGTATTTT. Residues: CASSLGRDTDTQYF.

This chain joins TRBV5-1 and TRBJ2-1; the D call may be TRBD1 or TRBD2 (6 bases each). CDR1 and CDR2 (germline): SGHRS, YFSETQ. With 3 bases removed from V and 5 bases from J, the gap between germline ends came to 18 bases. The CDR3 runs to 16 residues. CDR3: CASSSAWGAMDNEQFF. Written as DNA, the CDR3 is TGCGCCAGCAGCTCCGCCTGGGGGGCGATGGACAATGAGCAGTTCTTC.

This chain joins TRBV20-1 and TRBJ2-5, with TRBD2 matching 7 bases. Germline CDR1 DFQATT, CDR2 SNEGSKA (reference sequence). The CDR3 has 14 residues. J gave up 0 bases and V 6 bases, and 7 bases lay outside the gene matches. CDR3 sequence: CSATPRGDQETQYF. In DNA, the CDR3 is TGCAGTGCCACCCCTCGGGGGGACCAAGAGACCCAGTACTTC.

The genes are TRBV5-4 and TRBJ1-2, with D unresolved. Trimming pared 2 bases from V and 8 bases from J, leaving 10 bases between. This CDR3 spans 12 amino acids. Germline CDR1 is SGHNT and CDR2 is YYREEE (reference sequence). This CDR3 is CASSLDTSGYTF. The CDR3 bases are TGTGCCAGCAGCTTAGACACTTCCGGCTACACCTTC.

This rearrangement joins TRBV18 to TRBJ2-5, with 12 bases that match TRBD2. This CDR3 has 18 residues. CDR1 KGHSH and CDR2 LQKENI come from the germline V gene. V lost 3 bases and J lost 0; bases outside the gene matches: 8. CDR3 nucleotides: TGTGCCAGCTCACCTAGGACTAGCGGGGACCTCGACCAAGAGACCCAGTACTTC. Amino acid sequence: CASSPRTSGDLDQETQYF.